Listed here is a single TCR beta chain. The sample comes from a study of blood T cell repertoires in COVID-19. The wider study: Material from acute and convalescent COVID-19 was sourced from the United States, Italy and Spain. In each case, the material was cDNA or gDNA derived from T cells, B-cell-depleted T cells, or PBMCs.

Study processing details: Cell counts per sample came from amplifying reference gene primers. This table comes from immunoSEQ multiplex PCR, and its TCRdb copy is limited to in-frame clones, with some not included. The V and J calls and clone size were taken over from that table, and D and trimming were inferred from the DNA. Here the sample spans over 85,000 clones, more than 80% being singletons. The V segment lost 4 bases and the J segment 1 base; nucleotides outside the gene matches: 1. CDR3 length equals 15 residues. Germline values: CDR1 SGHNT, CDR2 YENEEA. The chain employs TRBV11-3 and TRBJ2-2; 9 bases line up with TRBD2. This sequence originates from a human donor in a cohort sampled during active COVID-19. The sequencing sample was made of peripheral blood. The CDR3 DNA is TGTGCCAGCAGCTCGACTAGCGGGAACACCGGGGAGCTGTTTTTT. Translation gives CASSSTSGNTGELFF.